Listed here are 22 T cell receptor beta chains from one sample, sequenced in a study of identical twins (dated by TCRdb to the mid-2010s). Library generation was performed with 5' RACE. The data were produced on an Illumina HiSeq 2000. The public reads were reanalyzed by TCRdb: fastp trimming at Q25, MiXCR alignment, in-frame beta chains only. Rows are combined by CDR3 protein, so each entry shows the most common genes and DNA. For this sample the table gives under 800,000 distinct CDR3 sequences, of which approximately 21% were detected only once. In total, the top ten clones hold around 4.4% of the sample. Another study also made use of these data, one on T cells expressing NK-cell markers.

The sequencing sample was made of PBMCs. The source of these receptors is a woman aged 18 to 35 in good health.

The chain recombines TRBV5-1 with TRBJ1-1; TRBD1 is a possible D gene (5 bases). V lost 0 bases and J 8 bases, leaving 8 bases between the germline ends. This CDR3 comprises 12 residues. In germline, CDR1 is SGHRS, CDR2 YFSETQ. CDR3 residues: CASSLEAGEAFF. The CDR3 nucleotides read TGCGCCAGCAGCTTGGAAGCAGGGGAAGCTTTCTTT.

The genes are TRBV20-1 and TRBJ2-1; 8 bases line up with TRBD2. The CDR3 loop spans 13 amino acids. Germline V gene lookup returns CDR1 DFQATT and CDR2 SNEGSKA (reference sequence). The J segment lost 8 bases and the V segment lost 3 bases, leaving 6 bases of the junction unmatched. The CDR3 nucleotides read TGCAGTGCTAGGGGGACTAGATCGGATGAGCAGTTCTTC. This gives the protein CSARGTRSDEQFF.

This clonotype was seen a few times. The chain employs TRBV20-1 and TRBJ2-2; D is uncertain. The CDR3 sequence is 11 residues long. Deletions cut 3 bases from V and 6 bases from J, with 5 bases between. Germline V CDR1 and CDR2: DFQATT, SNEGSKA (reference sequence). The DNA of the CDR3 is TGCAGTGCTAGGACATCCGGGGAGCTGTTTTTT. Its protein is CSARTSGELFF.

The rearrangement links TRBV9 to TRBJ2-1; the match to TRBD2 covers 8 bases. There are 13 residues in the CDR3. Germline CDR1 is SGDLS and CDR2 is YYNGEE. Trimming removed 4 bases from V and 9 bases from J; junction bases left unmatched: 6. CDR3 in DNA: TGTGCCAGCAGCTCGGGACTAGTCGGTGAGCAGTTCTTC. Its protein product is CASSSGLVGEQFF.

This clonotype was detected only a few times. The gene calls are TRBV6-1 and TRBJ2-7; a weak D match, TRBD2 (6 bases). There are 13 residues in the CDR3. Trimming pared 6 bases from V and 6 bases from J, leaving 15 bases between. Germline loops: CDR1 MNHNS, CDR2 SASEGT. CDR3 bases: TGTGCCAGCAGCCAGGAGGGGATCCGCGAGCAGTACTTC. As protein: CASSQEGIREQYF.

This clonotype was counted many times. CDR3 loop: CASSVGGSQPQHF. The CDR3 DNA sequence: TGTGCCAGCAGCGTCGGAGGGAGTCAGCCCCAGCATTTT. V is TRBV9 and J is TRBJ1-5; D remains ambiguous. V lost 2 bases and J lost 6, with 9 bases in between. The CDR3 covers 13 residues. Germline V gene sequence: CDR1 SGDLS, CDR2 YYNGEE.

This clonotype was picked up a small number of times. This chain uses TRBV11-2 with TRBJ2-1, with 16 bases matching TRBD2. The CDR3 is 19 amino acids. Germline V CDR1 and CDR2: SGHAT, FQNNGV. V shed 5 bases, J shed 1 base, and the junction held 8 bases outside the gene matches. The CDR3 nucleotides read TGTGCCAGCAGCGTCCCCGGGACTAGCGGGGGGGGATCCTACAATGAGCAGTTCTTC. It specifies CASSVPGTSGGGSYNEQFF.

This clonotype has at least ten counts. The gene calls are TRBV20-1 and TRBJ2-3, with TRBD2 matching over 9 bases. Germline V lookup: CDR1 DFQATT, CDR2 SNEGSKA (reference sequence). This CDR3 spans 13 amino acids. Here the CDR3 DNA reads TGCAGATTAGCGGGGGCCTCCACAGATACGCAGTATTTT. Its translation: CRLAGASTDTQYF.

This clonotype appeared many times. The chain uses TRBV12-3 or TRBV12-4 and TRBJ1-6; 7 bases are a match to TRBD1. Unmatched junction bases numbered 5, after V lost 5 bases and J lost 7 bases. The CDR3 spans 14 residues. CDR3 sequence: CASSRTGENSPLHF. The CDR3 DNA sequence: TGTGCCAGCAGTCGGACAGGAGAGAATTCACCCCTCCACTTT.

The gene calls are TRBV12-2 and TRBJ2-3; TRBD2 is the table's D call, not checked against the DNA. TRBV12-2 is a listed pseudogene. The CDR3 loop spans 22 amino acids. The CDR3: CASRLTLRDQRLSNVSTDTQYF. Here the CDR3 DNA reads TGTGCAAGTCGCTTAACGCTCCGGGACCAGAGACTCTCGAATGTTAGCACAGATACGCAGTATTTT.

This clonotype was found many times. The V call is TRBV28, the J call TRBJ1-1; D might be TRBD1 (5 bases). This CDR3 contains 14 residues. Per the germline V gene, CDR1 is MDHEN and CDR2 is SYDVKM. Trimming left V 1 base short and J 5 bases short, with 11 bases between. The CDR3 sequence: CASSLFWGDTEAFF. CDR3 coding DNA: TGTGCCAGCAGTTTATTCTGGGGGGATACTGAAGCTTTCTTT.

In this sample, this clonotype turned up a few times. This chain uses TRBV20-1 with TRBJ2-1; either TRBD1 or TRBD2 may fit D (5 bases each). Between the trimmed V and J ends, which lost 0 bases and 3 bases, there was a span of 9 bases. CDR1 is DFQATT and CDR2 is SNEGSKA in the germline V gene (reference sequence). The CDR3 is made up of 14 amino acids. CDR3 sequence: CSARDLGRYNEQFF. In nucleotides, the CDR3 is TGCAGTGCTAGAGATCTGGGACGCTACAATGAGCAGTTCTTC.

This clonotype showed up just a few times. The chain joins TRBV15 to TRBJ2-7; TRBD2 matches 10 bases. Trimming at V came to 0 bases and at J to 6 bases, leaving 11 bases not matched to a gene. This CDR3 spans 17 amino acids. CDR1 and CDR2 from the germline V gene are LNHNV and YYDKDF (reference sequence). The CDR3, as DNA: TGTGCCACCAGCAGAGATAAAGCGGGGGGGCCTTACTTCGAGCAGTACTTC. Its protein product is CATSRDKAGGPYFEQYF.

This clonotype was counted many times. The chain combines TRBV6-5 with TRBJ2-6; unclear D gene. V dropped 2 bases and J dropped 1 base, with 3 bases sitting between them. This CDR3 region has 14 residues. Looked up from germline, CDR1 is MNHEY and CDR2 is SVGAGI. The CDR3 DNA reads as TGTGCCAGCAGTTACCAGTCTGGGGCCAACGTCCTGACTTTC. It yields the protein CASSYQSGANVLTF.

This clonotype was observed a few times. The J gene is TRBJ1-5, the V gene TRBV4-1; D gene ambiguous. The V end lost 1 base, the J end lost 0 bases, and 10 bases lay between the germline ends. CDR3 size: 16 residues. Germline V gives CDR1 MGHRA, CDR2 YSYEKL. CDR3 nucleotides: TGCGCCAGCAGCCAAGTGGCTGAAAATAGCAATCAGCCCCAGCATTTT. This gives the protein CASSQVAENSNQPQHF.

This clonotype was seen more than once but under ten times. The rearrangement joins TRBV20-1 to TRBJ2-1; 8 nucleotides agree with TRBD2. This CDR3 has 16 residues. CDR1 and CDR2 from the germline V gene are DFQATT and SNEGSKA (reference sequence). Trimming cost V 0 bases and J 1 base; bases outside gene matches: 5. This CDR3 reads CSARDFTSGSYNEQFF. CDR3 sequence (DNA): TGCAGTGCTAGAGATTTCACTAGCGGTTCCTACAATGAGCAGTTCTTC.

This clonotype has only a few counts. This sequence joins TRBV20-1 and TRBJ2-1, with 8 bases aligning to TRBD2. Germline CDR1 is DFQATT and CDR2 is SNEGSKA (reference sequence). This CDR3 contains 12 residues. With V trimmed by 5 bases and J by 7 bases, 4 bases remained unmatched. In DNA, the CDR3 is TGCAGTGCTTCAGCGGGGGTTAATGAGCAGTTCTTC. Its translation is CSASAGVNEQFF.

The rearrangement uses TRBV7-2 and TRBJ2-7, with 9 positions matching TRBD1. This CDR3 comprises 17 residues. The V gene end was trimmed by 1 base and the J gene end by 5 bases; junction bases not matched to a gene: 12. Looked up from germline, CDR1 is SGHTA and CDR2 is FQGNSA. The CDR3 here is CASSLVGSPGQGDEQYF. CDR3 DNA sequence: TGTGCCAGCAGCTTAGTAGGATCCCCGGGACAGGGCGACGAGCAGTACTTC.

J is TRBJ2-7 and V is TRBV27; tentative D call: TRBD2 (6 bases). The ends were cut back, 2 bases at V and 2 bases at J, with 10 bases in the middle. The germline V gene has CDR1 MNHEY and CDR2 SMNVEV (reference sequence). The CDR3 is 14 amino acids. The CDR3 nucleotides read TGTGCCAGCAGTTTAATGACGGGGGCCTACGAGCAGTACTTC. Translation: CASSLMTGAYEQYF.

The chain combines TRBV29-1 with TRBJ2-3; D is possibly TRBD1 (6 bases). Trimming took off 2 bases at V and 8 bases at J, with 11 bases between the two ends. Germline CDR1 and CDR2: SQVTM and ANQGSEA. The length of the CDR3 is 12 residues. CDR3 sequence (DNA): TGCAGCGTTGAAAGGGGGAGAGGTACGCAGTATTTT. It encodes CSVERGRGTQYF.

The table lists this clonotype with a few counts. This chain connects TRBV6-6 to TRBJ2-1; D perhaps matches TRBD2 (5 bases). This CDR3 has 12 amino acids. Germline V lookup: CDR1 MNHNY, CDR2 SVGAGI (reference sequence). V was pared by 6 bases and J by 10 bases, with 13 bases between. CDR3 coding DNA: TGTGCCAGCAGCTACCGGGAACAAGAGCAGTTCTTC. This sequence encodes CASSYREQEQFF.

V gene TRBV7-8 combines with J gene TRBJ2-1, with D possibly called TRBD1 or TRBD2 (5 bases each). Germline V gene sequence: CDR1 SGHVS, CDR2 FQNEAQ. Between the trimmed V and J ends, which lost 1 base and 5 bases, there was a span of 12 bases. The CDR3 has 15 amino acids. The CDR3 spells CASSLGWGFNNEQFF. The CDR3 DNA follows: TGTGCCAGCAGCTTAGGGTGGGGGTTCAACAATGAGCAGTTCTTC.